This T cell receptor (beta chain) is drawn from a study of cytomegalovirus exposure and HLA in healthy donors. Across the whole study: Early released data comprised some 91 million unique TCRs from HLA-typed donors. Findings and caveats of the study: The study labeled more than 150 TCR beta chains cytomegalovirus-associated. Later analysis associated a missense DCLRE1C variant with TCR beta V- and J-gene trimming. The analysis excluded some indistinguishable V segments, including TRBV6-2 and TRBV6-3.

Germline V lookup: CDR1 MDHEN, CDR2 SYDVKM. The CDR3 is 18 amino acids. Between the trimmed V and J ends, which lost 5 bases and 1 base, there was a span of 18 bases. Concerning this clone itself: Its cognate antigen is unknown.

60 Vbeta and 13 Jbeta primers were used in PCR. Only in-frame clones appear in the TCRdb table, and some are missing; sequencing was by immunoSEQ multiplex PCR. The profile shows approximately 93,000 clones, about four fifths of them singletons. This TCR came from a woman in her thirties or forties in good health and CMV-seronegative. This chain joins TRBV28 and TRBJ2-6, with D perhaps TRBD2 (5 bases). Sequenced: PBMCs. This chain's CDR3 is CASSPLHYWRSGANVLTF. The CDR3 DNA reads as TGTGCCAGCAGTCCGTTACATTATTGGAGGTCTGGGGCCAACGTCCTGACTTTC.